This T cell receptor (beta chain) was sequenced in a study of CD4 T cells in relation to SARS-CoV-2 and coronaviruses (dated by TCRdb to the early 2020s). As for the study more broadly: In the ViraFEST assay, PBMCs were cultured with antigen for 9 to 10 days, after which TCR beta CDR3s were sequenced to identify antigen-specific clonal expansions. An HIV-1 Nef peptide pool or a no-peptide culture served as the negative reference condition. Using patient-derived lymphoblastoid cell lines, the shared crossreactive spike epitopes were mapped to their HLA restriction. The study assessed, at the TCR clonotype level, memory CD4+ T cell crossreactivity between SARS-CoV-2 and common cold coronavirus spike proteins. Samples from a few pre-COVID donors and the naive versus memory experiments were sequenced with the Adaptive Biotechnologies TCR-sequencing kit; other data were Illumina-based. For other donors in the study, expansion assays were sequenced with a different, Illumina-based TCR-beta assay. Broader findings and caveats from the paper: Crossreactivity analysis centred on spike protein, so crossreactivity against other viral proteins was not assessed. Small numbers of patients and of tested TCRs limited the study. In about 60% of donors, memory CD4+ clonotypes turned up that crossrecognized SARS-CoV-2 and at least one common cold coronavirus spike. Significantly weaker SARS-CoV-2-driven expansion was shown by crossreactive clones than by monoreactive clones, consistent with antigenic imprinting. Because no donor provided both pre-pandemic and post-infection samples, tracing the source of pre-existing responses was limited.

Receptors were amplified or captured by the immunoSEQ multiplex PCR assay. Per the original workflow: During preprocessing, nonproductive sequences were discarded, as were any CDR3s that did not begin with C, did not end with F or W, or were shorter than 7 amino acids. Antigen-specific clonotypes were called with the MANAFEST web app, based on expansion relative to reference and other culture wells. A clone was considered positive if the clone showed significant expansion compared with the reference culture in 2 of 3 replicate wells at an FDR below 0.05. A further requirement for positive clones was significant expansion compared with all other tandem wells, along with an odds ratio above 5. After three terminal residues were trimmed from each end, CDR3 homology was quantified as pairwise Levenshtein distance using the stringdist R package. TCRdb mirrors the immuneACCESS table, restricted to in-frame sequences. Some clones are absent from its copies; in checked studies, under half trace to an unresolved V gene, and the reason for the others is unknown. V and J calls and clone size are those listed in that table; D and trimming were worked out from the DNA. In all, the sample holds tens of thousands of clones, and 65% to 80% of those were seen once. Under 15% of the sample goes to the ten largest clones.

This clone has a single count. This receptor's antigen is unknown. The sample holds no much larger clone one base away, and base qualities are not on file. CDR1 and CDR2, per the germline V gene (reference sequence), are SEHNR and FQNEAQ. At the junction V is shortened by 5 bases and J by 2 bases, with 15 bases in between. The cysteine opens and the phenylalanine closes a CDR3 of 15 amino acids. CDR3 DNA only is kept here, 45 bases in frame from base 1. CD4+ T cells from unexposed donors were collected before the COVID-19 pandemic (2011-2018). Following 10 days of culture, the EasySep CD4+ T cell isolation kit was used to isolate CD4+ T cells. As cell numbers permitted, CD4+ T cells from unexposed donors were tested for reactivity to SARS-CoV-2 S and N and to four common cold coronavirus spike pools. Each well received two million PBMCs, cultured in IMDM supplemented with around 4.7% human AB serum and 9.5 to 10 IU/ml IL-2. Half of the culture medium was replaced with fresh IL-2-containing medium on days 3 and 7. In general, every peptide culture condition was set up in three replicate wells. Leukapheresis product for the unexposed donors was bought commercially. Ficoll-Paque PLUS gradient centrifugation was used to isolate PBMCs from either whole blood or leukapheresis product. The PBMCs went either fresh into the expansion assay or into cryopreservation at -140 degrees C. The QIAamp Micro DNA Kit was used to extract genomic DNA from the CD4+ T cells.

Here the chain combines TRBV7-9 and TRBJ2-5; no D gene call is confident. The source of this sequence is a human donor in good health. Sequencing was done on a sample of CD4+ T cells from PBMCs, cultured in vitro. CDR3 reads: CASSLGSLTQETQYF. The DNA sequence reads TGTGCCAGCAGCCTAGGGTCGCTAACACAAGAGACCCAGTACTTC.